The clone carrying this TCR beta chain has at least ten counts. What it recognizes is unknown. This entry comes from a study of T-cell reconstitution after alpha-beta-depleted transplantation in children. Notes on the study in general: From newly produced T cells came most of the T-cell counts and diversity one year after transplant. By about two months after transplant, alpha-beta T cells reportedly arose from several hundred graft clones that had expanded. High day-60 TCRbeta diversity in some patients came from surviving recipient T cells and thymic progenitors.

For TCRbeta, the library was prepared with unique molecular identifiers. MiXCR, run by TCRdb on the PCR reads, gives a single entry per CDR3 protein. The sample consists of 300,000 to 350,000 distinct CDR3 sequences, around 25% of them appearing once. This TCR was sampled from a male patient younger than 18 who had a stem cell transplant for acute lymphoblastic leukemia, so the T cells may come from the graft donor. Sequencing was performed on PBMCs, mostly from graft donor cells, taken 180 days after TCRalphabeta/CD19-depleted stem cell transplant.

The CDR3 DNA reads as TGCAGTGCTAGACGGGGACAGAGGGAGACCCAGTACTTC. Its translation: CSARRGQRETQYF. The chain is built from TRBV20-1 and TRBJ2-5; TRBD1 agrees at 7 bases. The CDR3 spans 13 residues. Germline CDR1 is DFQATT and CDR2 is SNEGSKA (reference sequence). J lost 5 bases, V lost 2 bases, and 5 bases had no gene match.